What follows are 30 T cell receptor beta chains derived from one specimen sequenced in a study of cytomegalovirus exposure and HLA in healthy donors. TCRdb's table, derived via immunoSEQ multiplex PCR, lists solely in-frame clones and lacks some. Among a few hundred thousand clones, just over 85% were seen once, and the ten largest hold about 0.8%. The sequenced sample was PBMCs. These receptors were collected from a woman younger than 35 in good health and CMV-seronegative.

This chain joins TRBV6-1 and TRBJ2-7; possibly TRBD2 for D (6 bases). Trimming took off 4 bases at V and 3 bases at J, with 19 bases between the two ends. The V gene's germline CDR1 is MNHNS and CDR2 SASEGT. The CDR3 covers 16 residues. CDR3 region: CASSAKATGGLYEQYF. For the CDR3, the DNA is TGTGCCAGCAGTGCAAAAGCAACCGGGGGACTCTACGAGCAGTACTTC.

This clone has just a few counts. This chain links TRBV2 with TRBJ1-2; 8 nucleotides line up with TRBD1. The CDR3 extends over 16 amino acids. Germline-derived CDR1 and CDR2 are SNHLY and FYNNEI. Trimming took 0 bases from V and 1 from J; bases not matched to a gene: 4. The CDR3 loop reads CASSEADREINYGYTF. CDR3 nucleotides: TGTGCCAGCAGTGAAGCGGACAGGGAAATTAACTATGGCTACACCTTC.

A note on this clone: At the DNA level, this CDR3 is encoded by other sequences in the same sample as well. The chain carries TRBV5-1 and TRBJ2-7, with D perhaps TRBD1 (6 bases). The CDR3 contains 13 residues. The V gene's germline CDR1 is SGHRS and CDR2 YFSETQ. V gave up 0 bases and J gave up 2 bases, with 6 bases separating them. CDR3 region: CASSLDRAYEQYF. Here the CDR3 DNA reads TGCGCCAGCAGCTTGGACAGGGCCTACGAGCAGTACTTC.

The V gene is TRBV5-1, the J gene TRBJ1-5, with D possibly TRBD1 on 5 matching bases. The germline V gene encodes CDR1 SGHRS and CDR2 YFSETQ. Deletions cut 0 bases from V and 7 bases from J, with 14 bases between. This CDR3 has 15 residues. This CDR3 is CASSLVGGAEQPQHF. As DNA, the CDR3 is TGCGCCAGCAGCTTGGTAGGCGGGGCGGAGCAGCCCCAGCATTTT.

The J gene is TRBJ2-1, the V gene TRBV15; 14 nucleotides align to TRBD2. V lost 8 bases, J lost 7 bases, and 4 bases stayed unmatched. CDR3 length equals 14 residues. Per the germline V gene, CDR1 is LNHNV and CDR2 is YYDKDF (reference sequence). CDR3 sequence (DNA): TGTGCCACCGGCGGGACTAGCGGGAGAAATGAGCAGTTCTTC. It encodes CATGGTSGRNEQFF.

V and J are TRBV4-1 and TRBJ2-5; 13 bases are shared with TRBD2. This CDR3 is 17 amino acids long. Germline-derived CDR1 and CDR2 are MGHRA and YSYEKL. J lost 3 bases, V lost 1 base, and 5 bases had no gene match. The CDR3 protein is CASSQASGLAGEETQYF. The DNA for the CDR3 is TGCGCCAGCAGCCAAGCATCCGGACTAGCGGGAGAAGAGACCCAGTACTTC.

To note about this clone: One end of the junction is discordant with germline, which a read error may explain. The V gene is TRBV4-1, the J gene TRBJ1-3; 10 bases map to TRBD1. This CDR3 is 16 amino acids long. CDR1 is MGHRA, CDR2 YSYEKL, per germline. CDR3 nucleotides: TGCGCCAGCAGCCAATACCCCGGGACAGGGGCCCCACCCGAAGATTTT. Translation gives CASSQYPGTGAPPEDF.

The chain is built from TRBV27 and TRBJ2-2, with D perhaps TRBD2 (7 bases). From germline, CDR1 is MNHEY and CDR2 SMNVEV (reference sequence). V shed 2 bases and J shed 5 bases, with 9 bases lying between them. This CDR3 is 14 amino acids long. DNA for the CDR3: TGTGCCAGCAGTTTAAAGGGGGGGACCGGGGAGCTGTTTTTT. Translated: CASSLKGGTGELFF.

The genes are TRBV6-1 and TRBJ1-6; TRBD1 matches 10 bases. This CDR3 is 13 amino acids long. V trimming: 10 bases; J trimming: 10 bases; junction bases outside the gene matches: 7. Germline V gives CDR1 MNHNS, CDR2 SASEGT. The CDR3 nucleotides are TGTGCCAACGCCGGGACAGGGGTCTCACCCCTCCACTTT. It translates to CANAGTGVSPLHF.

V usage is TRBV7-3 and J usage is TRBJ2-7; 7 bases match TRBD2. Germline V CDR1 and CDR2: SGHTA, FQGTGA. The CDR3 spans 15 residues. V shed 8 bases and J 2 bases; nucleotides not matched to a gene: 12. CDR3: CASRLMSGATYEQYF. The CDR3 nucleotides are TGTGCCAGCCGCCTAATGAGCGGGGCTACCTACGAGCAGTACTTC.

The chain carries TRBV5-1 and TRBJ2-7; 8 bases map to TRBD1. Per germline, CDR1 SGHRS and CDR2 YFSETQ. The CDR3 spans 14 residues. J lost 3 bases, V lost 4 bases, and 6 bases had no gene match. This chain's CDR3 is CASSEDREVYEQYF. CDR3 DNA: TGCGCCAGCAGCGAGGACAGGGAGGTCTACGAGCAGTACTTC.

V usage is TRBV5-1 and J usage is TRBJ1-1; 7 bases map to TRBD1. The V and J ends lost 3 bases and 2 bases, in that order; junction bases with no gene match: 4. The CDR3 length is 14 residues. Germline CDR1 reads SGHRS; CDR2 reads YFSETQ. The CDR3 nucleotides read TGCGCCAGCAGCTACCAGGGGGGTAACACTGAAGCTTTCTTT. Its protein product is CASSYQGGNTEAFF.

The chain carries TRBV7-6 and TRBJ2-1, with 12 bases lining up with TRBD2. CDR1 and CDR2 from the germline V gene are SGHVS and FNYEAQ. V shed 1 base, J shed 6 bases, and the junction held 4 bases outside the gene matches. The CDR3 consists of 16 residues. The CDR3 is CASSLVLAGGGNEQFF. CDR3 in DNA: TGTGCCAGCAGCTTAGTACTAGCGGGAGGTGGCAATGAGCAGTTCTTC.

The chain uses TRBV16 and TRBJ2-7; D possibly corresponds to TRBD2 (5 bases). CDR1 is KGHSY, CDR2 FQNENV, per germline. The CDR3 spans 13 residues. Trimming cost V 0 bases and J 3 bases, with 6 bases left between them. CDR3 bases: TGTGCCAGCAGCCAATCGGGGAGCTACGAGCAGTACTTC. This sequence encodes CASSQSGSYEQYF.

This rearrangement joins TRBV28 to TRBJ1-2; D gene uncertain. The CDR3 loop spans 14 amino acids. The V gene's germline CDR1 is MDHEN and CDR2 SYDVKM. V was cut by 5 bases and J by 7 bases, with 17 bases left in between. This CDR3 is CASSLTEGFVGYTF. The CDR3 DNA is TGTGCCAGCAGTCTGACTGAGGGTTTCGTTGGCTACACCTTC.

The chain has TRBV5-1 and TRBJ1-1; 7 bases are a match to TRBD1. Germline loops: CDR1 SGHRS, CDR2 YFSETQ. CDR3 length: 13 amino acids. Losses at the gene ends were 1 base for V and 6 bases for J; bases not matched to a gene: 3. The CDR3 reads CASSLTGAAEAFF. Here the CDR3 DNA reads TGCGCCAGCAGCTTGACAGGGGCCGCTGAAGCTTTCTTT.

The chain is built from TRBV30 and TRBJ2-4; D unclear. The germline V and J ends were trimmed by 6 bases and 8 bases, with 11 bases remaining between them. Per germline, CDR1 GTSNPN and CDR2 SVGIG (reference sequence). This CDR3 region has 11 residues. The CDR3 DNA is TGTGCCTGTACTATTTCGGACATTCAGTACTTC. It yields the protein CACTISDIQYF.

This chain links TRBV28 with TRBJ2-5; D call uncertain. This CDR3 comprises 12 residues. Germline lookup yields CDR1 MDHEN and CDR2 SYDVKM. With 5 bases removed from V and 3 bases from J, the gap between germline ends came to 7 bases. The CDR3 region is CASSSSKETQYF. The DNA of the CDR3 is TGTGCCAGCAGTAGCTCAAAAGAGACCCAGTACTTC.

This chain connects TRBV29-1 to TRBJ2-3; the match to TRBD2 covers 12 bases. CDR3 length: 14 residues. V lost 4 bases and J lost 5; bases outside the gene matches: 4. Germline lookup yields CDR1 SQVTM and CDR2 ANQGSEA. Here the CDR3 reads CSVGGLAGLDTQYF. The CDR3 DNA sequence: TGCAGCGTTGGGGGACTAGCGGGTTTAGATACGCAGTATTTT.

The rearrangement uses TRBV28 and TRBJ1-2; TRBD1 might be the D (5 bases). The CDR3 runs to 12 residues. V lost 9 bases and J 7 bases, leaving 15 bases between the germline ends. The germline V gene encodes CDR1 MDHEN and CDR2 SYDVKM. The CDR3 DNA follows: TGTGCCAGTTACAAGTGGGGCGGTGGCTACACCTTC. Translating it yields CASYKWGGGYTF.

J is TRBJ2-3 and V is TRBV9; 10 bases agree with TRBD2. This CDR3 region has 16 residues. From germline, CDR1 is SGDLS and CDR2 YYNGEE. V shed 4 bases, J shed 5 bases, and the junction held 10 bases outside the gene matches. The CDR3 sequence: CASSPRGAGGRDTQYF. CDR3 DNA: TGTGCCAGCAGCCCCCGAGGAGCGGGAGGGCGAGATACGCAGTATTTT.

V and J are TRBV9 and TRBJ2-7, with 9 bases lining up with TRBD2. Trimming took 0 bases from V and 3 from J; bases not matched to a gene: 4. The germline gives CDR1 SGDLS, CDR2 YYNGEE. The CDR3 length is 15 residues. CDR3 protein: CASSVGFSGSYEQYF. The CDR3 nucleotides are TGTGCCAGCAGCGTAGGGTTTAGCGGGAGCTACGAGCAGTACTTC.

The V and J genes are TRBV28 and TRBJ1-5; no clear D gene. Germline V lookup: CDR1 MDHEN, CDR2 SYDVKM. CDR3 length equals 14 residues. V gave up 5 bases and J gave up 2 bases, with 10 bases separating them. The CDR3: CASSLLRGNQPQHF. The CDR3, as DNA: TGTGCCAGCAGTCTACTGAGGGGCAATCAGCCCCAGCATTTT.

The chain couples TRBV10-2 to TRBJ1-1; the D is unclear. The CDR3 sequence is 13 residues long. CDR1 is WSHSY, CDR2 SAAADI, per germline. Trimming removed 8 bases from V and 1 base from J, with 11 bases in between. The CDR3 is CASHGRSNTEAFF. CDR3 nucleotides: TGCGCCAGCCATGGGAGATCGAACACTGAAGCTTTCTTT.

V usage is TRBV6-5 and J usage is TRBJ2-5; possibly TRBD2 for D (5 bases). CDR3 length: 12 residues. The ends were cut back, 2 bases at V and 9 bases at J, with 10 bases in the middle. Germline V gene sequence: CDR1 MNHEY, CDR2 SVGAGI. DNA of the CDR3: TGTGCCAGCAGTTACAGGGCGGGTTCCCAGTACTTC. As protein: CASSYRAGSQYF.

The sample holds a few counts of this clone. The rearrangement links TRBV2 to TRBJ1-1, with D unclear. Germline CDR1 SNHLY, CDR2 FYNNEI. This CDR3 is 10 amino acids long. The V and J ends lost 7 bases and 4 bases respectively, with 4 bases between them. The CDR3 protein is CASISTEAFF. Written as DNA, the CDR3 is TGTGCCAGCATCTCCACTGAAGCTTTCTTT. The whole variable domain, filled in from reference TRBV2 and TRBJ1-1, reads EPEVTQTPSHQVTQMGQEVILRCVPISNHLYFYWYRQILGQKVEFLVSFYNNEISEKSEIFDDQFSVERPDGSNFTLKIRSTKLEDSAMYFCASISTEAFFGQGTRLTVV.

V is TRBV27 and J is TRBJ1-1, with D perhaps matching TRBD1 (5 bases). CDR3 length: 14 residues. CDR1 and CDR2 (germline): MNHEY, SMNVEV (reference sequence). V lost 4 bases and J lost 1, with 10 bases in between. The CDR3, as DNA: TGTGCCAGCAGTTACGTGGGGGGGAACACTGAAGCTTTCTTT. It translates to CASSYVGGNTEAFF.

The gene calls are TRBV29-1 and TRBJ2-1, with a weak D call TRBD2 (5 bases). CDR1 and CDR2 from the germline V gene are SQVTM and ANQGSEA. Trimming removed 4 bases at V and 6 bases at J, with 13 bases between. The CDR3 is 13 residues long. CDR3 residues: CSVARLTSNEQFF. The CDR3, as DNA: TGCAGCGTTGCTAGACTCACTAGCAATGAGCAGTTCTTC.

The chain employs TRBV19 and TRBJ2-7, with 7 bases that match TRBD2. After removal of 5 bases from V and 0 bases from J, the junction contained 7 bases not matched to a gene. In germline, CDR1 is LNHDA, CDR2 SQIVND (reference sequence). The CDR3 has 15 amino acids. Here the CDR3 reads CASSAGVAGSYEQYF. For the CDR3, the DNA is TGTGCCAGTAGTGCTGGGGTAGCGGGCTCCTACGAGCAGTACTTC. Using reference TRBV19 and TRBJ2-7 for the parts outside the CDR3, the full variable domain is DGGITQSPKYLFRKEGQNVTLSCEQNLNHDAMYWYRQDPGQGLRLIYYSQIVNDFQKGDIAEGYSVSREKKESFPLTVTSAQKNPTAFYLCASSAGVAGSYEQYFGPGTRLTVT.

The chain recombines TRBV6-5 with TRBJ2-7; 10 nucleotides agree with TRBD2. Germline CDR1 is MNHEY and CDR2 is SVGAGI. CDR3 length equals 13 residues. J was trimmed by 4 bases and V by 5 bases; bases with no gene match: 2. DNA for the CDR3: TGTGCCAGCAGTCAGCGGGGGGGGTACGAGCAGTACTTC. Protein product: CASSQRGGYEQYF.